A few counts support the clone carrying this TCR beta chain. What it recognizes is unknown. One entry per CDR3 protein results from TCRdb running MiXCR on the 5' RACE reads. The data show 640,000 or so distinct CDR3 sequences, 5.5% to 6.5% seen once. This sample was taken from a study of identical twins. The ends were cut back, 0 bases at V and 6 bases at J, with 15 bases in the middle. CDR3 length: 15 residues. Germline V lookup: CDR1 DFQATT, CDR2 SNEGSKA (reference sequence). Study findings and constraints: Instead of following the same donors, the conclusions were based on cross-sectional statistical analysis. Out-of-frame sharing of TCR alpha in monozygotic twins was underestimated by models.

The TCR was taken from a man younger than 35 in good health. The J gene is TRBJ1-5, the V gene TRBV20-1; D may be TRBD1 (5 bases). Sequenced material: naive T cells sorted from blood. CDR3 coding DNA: TGCAGTGCTAGAGATCATGTAGGGGCGGCTCAGCCCCAGCATTTT. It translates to CSARDHVGAAQPQHF.